This TCR beta chain was identified in a study of cytomegalovirus exposure and HLA in healthy donors. Germline V gives CDR1 GTSNPN, CDR2 SVGIG (reference sequence). This CDR3 contains 20 residues. Unmatched junction bases numbered 22, after V lost 8 bases and J lost 0 bases. The PCR ran on 60 Vbeta and 13 Jbeta primers. Libraries were prepared by immunoSEQ multiplex PCR; TCRdb keeps only in-frame clonotypes and omits some of them. The repertoire includes 150,000 to 200,000 clones, 82% of them detected once, and about 0.5% sits in the top ten. This sequence was found in a woman in her forties or fifties in good health and CMV-seronegative. The genes are TRBV30 and TRBJ2-1, with TRBD2 matching 10 bases. What was sequenced was PBMCs. The chain's CDR3 is CARSASGSFPDFSSYNEQFF. CDR3 nucleotides: TGTGCCCGGTCGGCTAGCGGGAGTTTCCCGGATTTTAGCTCCTACAATGAGCAGTTCTTC. Variable domain in full (rest from reference TRBV30 and TRBJ2-1): SQTIHQWPATLVQPVGSPLSLECTVEGTSNPNLYWYRQAAGRGLQLLFYSVGIGQISSEVPQNLSASRPQDRQFILSSKKLLLSDSGFYLCARSASGSFPDFSSYNEQFFGPGTRLTVL.